This T cell receptor (beta chain) comes out of a study of blood T cell repertoires in COVID-19 (dated by TCRdb to 2019 to 2021). In terms of the full investigation: The collaborator samples originated in the United States, Italy and Spain and spanned the acute and convalescent phases of COVID-19. The material from the prospective study consisted of cDNA or gDNA derived from T cells, B-cell-depleted T cells, or PBMCs. Where available, HLA class I and class II types were obtained from metadata supplied by the sample provider rather than from assay-based typing. The samples were drawn from the first 160 participants of the ongoing ImmuneRACE study and from 1,254 subjects provided by 6 global collaborators. Nearly every sample came with metadata listing a de-identified subject ID, COVID-19 status, age in years and sex. The repertoires were released in a freely available public database meant as a resource for research on the immune response to SARS-CoV-2. The dataset comprised deeply sampled blood TCRbeta repertoires from subjects exposed to, actively infected with, or recovered from COVID-19. The research as a whole found: The quantity of clinical and demographic metadata differed by source and by participant and was supplied without curation.

A note on this clone: No cognate antigen has been identified for it. Base-call qualities are not available, and no considerably larger clone is one nucleotide away.

The collaborating institutions used their own protocols to collect whole blood in K2EDTA tubes. For TCRbeta analysis, collaborators shipped samples in one of three forms: frozen whole blood, isolated PBMCs, or DNA extracted from either of those sample types. Trimming takes 5 bases off V and 7 bases off J; junction bases not matched to a gene: 5. CDR1 and CDR2 were assigned from the germline V gene (reference sequence) as MNHEY and SMNVEV. From its cysteine to its phenylalanine, the CDR3 spans 13 amino acids. Only the CDR3 portion is preserved as DNA: 39 bases, with reading frame beginning at the first base. TCRbeta CDR3 regions were amplified from genomic DNA using the immunoSEQ Assay, a bias-controlled multiplex PCR. The paper's processing steps were these. Within the assay, amplification of reference gene primers was used to estimate how many nucleated cells each sample contained. To quantify the absolute abundance of each unique TCRbeta CDR3 rearrangement, sequence reads were collapsed and filtered. For each sample, productive Simpson clonality was calculated as the square root of Simpson's diversity index across productive rearrangements. Drawn from immuneACCESS, this table holds only the in-frame rearrangements with V and J called that TCRdb kept. Clones are partly lost; checked studies trace under half to an unresolved V gene and leave the rest unexplained. V, J and clone size derive from that table, while D and trimming were established from the DNA sequence. This sample lists roughly 250,000 clones; 70% to 85% were detected once. Around 4.1% of the sample rests with the top ten.

This TCR was sampled from a woman aged 35 to 49 with active or convalescent COVID-19. Here the chain combines TRBV27 and TRBJ2-1; 7 junctional bases match TRBD2. The sample consisted of peripheral blood. The CDR3 protein: CASSQAGGNEQFF. The DNA reads as follows: TGTGCCAGCAGTCAGGCCGGGGGGAATGAGCAGTTCTTC.